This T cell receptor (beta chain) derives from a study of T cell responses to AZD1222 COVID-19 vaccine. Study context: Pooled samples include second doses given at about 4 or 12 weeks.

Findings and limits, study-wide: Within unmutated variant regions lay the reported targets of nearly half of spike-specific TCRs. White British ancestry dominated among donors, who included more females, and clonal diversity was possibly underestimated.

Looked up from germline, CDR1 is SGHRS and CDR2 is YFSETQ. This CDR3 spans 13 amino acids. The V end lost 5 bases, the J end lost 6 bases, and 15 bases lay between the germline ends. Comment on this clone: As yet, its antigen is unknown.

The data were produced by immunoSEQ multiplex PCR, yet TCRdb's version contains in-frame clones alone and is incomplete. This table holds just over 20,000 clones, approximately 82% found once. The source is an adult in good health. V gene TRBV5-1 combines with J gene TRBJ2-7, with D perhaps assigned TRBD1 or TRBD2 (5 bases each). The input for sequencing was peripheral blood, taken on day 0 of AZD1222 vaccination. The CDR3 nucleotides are TGCGCCAGCAGAGGTGGGGGTAAACTCGAGCAGTACTTC. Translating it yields CASRGGGKLEQYF.